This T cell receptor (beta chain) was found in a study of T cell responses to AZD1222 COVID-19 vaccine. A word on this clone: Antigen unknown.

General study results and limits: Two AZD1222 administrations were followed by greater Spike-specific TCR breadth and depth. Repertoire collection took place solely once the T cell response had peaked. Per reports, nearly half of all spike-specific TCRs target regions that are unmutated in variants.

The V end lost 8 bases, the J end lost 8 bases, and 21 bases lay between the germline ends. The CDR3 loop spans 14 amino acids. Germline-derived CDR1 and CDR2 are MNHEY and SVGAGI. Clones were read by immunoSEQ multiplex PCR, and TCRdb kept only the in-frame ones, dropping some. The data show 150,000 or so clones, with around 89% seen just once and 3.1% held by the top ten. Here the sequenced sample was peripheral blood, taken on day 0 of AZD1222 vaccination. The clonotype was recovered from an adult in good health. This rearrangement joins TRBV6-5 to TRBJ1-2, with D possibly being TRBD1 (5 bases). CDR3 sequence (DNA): TGTGCCAGCTACCCCACCTCAGGGACTCGGGGCTACACCTTC. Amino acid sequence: CASYPTSGTRGYTF.